This T cell receptor (beta chain) was identified during a study of cytomegalovirus exposure and HLA in healthy donors. The primer mix had 60 Vbeta and 13 Jbeta primers. The repertoire was sequenced with immunoSEQ multiplex PCR; TCRdb's copy has only in-frame clones and lacks some. The table includes tens of thousands of clones, approximately 78% detected once. Trimming took off 5 bases at V and 0 bases at J, with 13 bases between the two ends. The germline V gene encodes CDR1 MNHEY and CDR2 SMNVEV (reference sequence). The CDR3 is made up of 16 amino acids. This receptor was taken from a middle-aged woman in good health and CMV-seropositive. This rearrangement joins TRBV27 to TRBJ1-4; no clear D. The sample taken for sequencing was PBMCs. CDR3 coding DNA: TGTGCCAGCAGTGCTCAACAGTGGGCAACTAATGAAAAACTGTTTTTT. Translated, it gives CASSAQQWATNEKLFF.